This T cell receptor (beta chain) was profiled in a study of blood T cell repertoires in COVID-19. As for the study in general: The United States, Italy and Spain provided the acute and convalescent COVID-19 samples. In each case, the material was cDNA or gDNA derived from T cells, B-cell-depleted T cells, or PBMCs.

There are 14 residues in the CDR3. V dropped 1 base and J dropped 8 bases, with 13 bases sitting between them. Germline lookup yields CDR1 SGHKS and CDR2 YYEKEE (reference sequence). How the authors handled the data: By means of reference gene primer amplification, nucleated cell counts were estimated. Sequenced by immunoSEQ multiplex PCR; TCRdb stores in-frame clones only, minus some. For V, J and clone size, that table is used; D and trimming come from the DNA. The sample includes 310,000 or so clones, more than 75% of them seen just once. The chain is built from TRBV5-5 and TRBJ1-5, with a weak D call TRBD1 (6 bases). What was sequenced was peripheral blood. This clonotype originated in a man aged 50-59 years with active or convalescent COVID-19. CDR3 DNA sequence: TGTGCCAGCAGCTTGAGGGGGTACCGGGAGCCCCAGCATTTT. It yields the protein CASSLRGYREPQHF.